These 24 T cell receptor beta chains came from one sample sequenced in a study of shared clonotypes between healthy human individuals. Data came from immunoSEQ multiplex PCR; TCRdb stores just in-frame clones and leaves some out. The top ten hold 0.36% of the sample, which has 1,500,000 or so clones, approximately 98.5% seen once. Sequenced sample: naive CD4+ T cells sorted from blood. Subset defined: CD45RA+ positively selected. The source of these receptors is a man younger than 40 in good health.

The V gene is TRBV10-3, the J gene TRBJ2-5; 7 bases map to TRBD2. Germline V CDR1 and CDR2: ENHRY, SYGVKD. V shed 7 bases and J 2 bases; nucleotides not matched to a gene: 13. CDR3 length equals 16 residues. Here the CDR3 DNA reads TGTGCCATCATTTACGCGGGACTACAGCCTCAAGAGACCCAGTACTTC. Its translation is CAIIYAGLQPQETQYF.

The V gene is TRBV27, the J gene TRBJ2-3, with D uncertain. The V end lost 8 bases, the J end lost 1 base, and 7 bases lay between the germline ends. Germline V gene sequence: CDR1 MNHEY, CDR2 SMNVEV (reference sequence). The CDR3 has 12 amino acids. Written as DNA, the CDR3 is TGTGCCAGCCACGATCGCACAGATACGCAGTATTTT. Translated: CASHDRTDTQYF.

Regarding this clone: The identical CDR3 is also encoded by other nucleotide sequences in the sample. V usage is TRBV20-1 and J usage is TRBJ2-1; no reliable D call. The CDR3 sequence is 11 residues long. V lost 0 bases and J lost 8, with 5 bases in between. CDR1 and CDR2 (germline): DFQATT, SNEGSKA (reference sequence). CDR3 protein: CSARDGDEQFF. The CDR3 region has the DNA TGCAGTGCTAGAGATGGGGATGAGCAGTTCTTC.

V gene TRBV25-1 combines with J gene TRBJ2-7; D is ambiguous. V was trimmed by 3 bases and J by 6 bases, leaving 12 bases between them. This CDR3 is 13 amino acids long. Germline V CDR1 and CDR2: MGHDK, SYGVNS. The CDR3 bases are TGTGCCAGCAGTGATCAGTTCCGACGCGAGCAGTACTTC. Translation: CASSDQFRREQYF.

The chain employs TRBV27 and TRBJ2-1; 11 bases align to TRBD2. The CDR3 is made up of 15 amino acids. Germline V CDR1 and CDR2: MNHEY, SMNVEV (reference sequence). With V trimmed by 10 bases and J by 7 bases, 12 bases remained unmatched. The CDR3 DNA follows: TGTGCCACCAGAAAGGGACTAGCGGCCACAAATGAGCAGTTCTTC. Its translation: CATRKGLAATNEQFF.

J is TRBJ1-2 and V is TRBV2; D call uncertain. Trimming cost V 2 bases and J 8 bases, with 15 bases left between them. The germline gives CDR1 SNHLY, CDR2 FYNNEI. The CDR3 covers 14 residues. The CDR3 DNA reads TGTGCCAGCAGTGAACCAGGTAACCCCAGAGGCTACACCTTC. Residues: CASSEPGNPRGYTF.

The chain employs TRBV30 and TRBJ2-2, with D possibly called TRBD1 or TRBD2 (6 bases each). The V end lost 2 bases, the J end lost 6 bases, and 7 bases lay between the germline ends. This CDR3 is built from 12 residues. The germline CDR1 and CDR2 sequences are GTSNPN and SVGIG (reference sequence). CDR3 sequence: CAWSRGAGELFF. The DNA of the CDR3 is TGTGCCTGGAGTAGGGGGGCCGGGGAGCTGTTTTTT. The full variable domain, in which reference TRBV30 and TRBJ2-2 provide the parts outside the CDR3, is SQTIHQWPATLVQPVGSPLSLECTVEGTSNPNLYWYRQAAGRGLQLLFYSVGIGQISSEVPQNLSASRPQDRQFILSSKKLLLSDSGFYLCAWSRGAGELFFGEGSRLTVL.

The chain links TRBV28 to TRBJ1-4; D ambiguous. The CDR3 is 15 residues long. V lost 5 bases and J lost 10, with 20 bases in between. The germline gives CDR1 MDHEN, CDR2 SYDVKM. In nucleotides, the CDR3 is TGTGCCAGCAGTCCCGATCGTCGGAGCTCCGGAAAACTGTTTTTT. Protein: CASSPDRRSSGKLFF.

This sequence joins TRBV25-1 and TRBJ2-2; weak D call: TRBD2 (6 bases). CDR1 is MGHDK and CDR2 is SYGVNS in the germline V gene. Trimming shortened V by 1 base and J by 5 bases, and 8 bases separated the two germline ends. The CDR3 sequence is 14 residues long. The CDR3 region is CASSEWGDTGELFF. The CDR3 DNA is TGTGCCAGCAGTGAATGGGGGGATACCGGGGAGCTGTTTTTT.

The V gene is TRBV9, the J gene TRBJ1-1, with D unresolved. Germline V gene data show CDR1 as SGDLS and CDR2 as YYNGEE. V gave up 4 bases and J gave up 0 bases, with 13 bases separating them. The CDR3 is 15 residues long. This chain's CDR3 is CASSPPPAVNTEAFF. The CDR3 bases are TGTGCCAGCAGCCCGCCTCCTGCGGTGAACACTGAAGCTTTCTTT. The whole variable domain, filled in from reference TRBV9 and TRBJ1-1, reads DSGVTQTPKHLITATGQRVTLRCSPRSGDLSVYWYQQSLDQGLQFLIQYYNGEERAKGNILERFSAQQFPDLHSELNLSSLELGDSALYFCASSPPPAVNTEAFFGQGTRLTVV.

The chain couples TRBV7-6 to TRBJ2-1; D possibly corresponds to TRBD1 (5 bases). The CDR3 spans 15 residues. Germline V gene data show CDR1 as SGHVS and CDR2 as FNYEAQ. Trimming shortened V by 5 bases and J by 3 bases, and 14 bases separated the two germline ends. CDR3 loop: CASSPGRARYNEQFF. The CDR3 DNA is TGTGCCAGCAGCCCAGGCAGGGCCCGCTACAATGAGCAGTTCTTC.

The V call is TRBV11-2, the J call TRBJ2-7; TRBD2 aligns across 7 bases. V trimming: 5 bases; J trimming: 5 bases; junction bases outside the gene matches: 9. The CDR3 extends over 14 amino acids. Germline CDR1 SGHAT, CDR2 FQNNGV. In DNA form, the CDR3 reads TGTGCCAGCAGCCTTTTGGGACTATTGAACGAGCAGTACTTC. Protein product: CASSLLGLLNEQYF.

The chain uses TRBV5-1 and TRBJ2-7; 9 nucleotides align to TRBD1. The germline CDR1 and CDR2 sequences are SGHRS and YFSETQ. CDR3 length equals 17 residues. J was trimmed by 3 bases and V by 5 bases; bases with no gene match: 15. The CDR3 DNA sequence: TGCGCCAGCAGTCAGGACAGGGGCGGAGTTGGTCTCTACGAGCAGTACTTC. Amino acid sequence: CASSQDRGGVGLYEQYF. The variable domain in full, completed from reference TRBV5-1 and TRBJ2-7, reads KAGVTQTPRYLIKTRGQQVTLSCSPISGHRSVSWYQQTPGQGLQFLFEYFSETQRNKGNFPGRFSGRQFSNSRSEMNVSTLELGDSALYLCASSQDRGGVGLYEQYFGPGTRLTVT.

The V gene is TRBV6-1, the J gene TRBJ1-5, with D possibly being TRBD1 (5 bases). The CDR3 covers 17 residues. Germline-derived CDR1 and CDR2 are MNHNS and SASEGT. Trimming shortened V by 0 bases and J by 2 bases, and 14 bases separated the two germline ends. The CDR3 region is CASSEAPGGRGNQPQHF. CDR3 nucleotide sequence: TGTGCCAGCAGTGAAGCGCCCGGGGGACGAGGCAATCAGCCCCAGCATTTT.

V gene TRBV29-1 combines with J gene TRBJ2-4; TRBD2 is a possible D gene (5 bases). Germline loops: CDR1 SQVTM, CDR2 ANQGSEA. Between the trimmed V and J ends, which lost 5 bases and 0 bases, there was a span of 20 bases. The CDR3 has 17 residues. CDR3 region: CSVTSIVGGLAKNIQYF. CDR3 in DNA: TGCAGCGTTACCTCAATAGTAGGCGGACTAGCCAAAAACATTCAGTACTTC.

The rearrangement uses TRBV7-9 and TRBJ1-3; a possible D gene is TRBD1 (5 bases). The CDR3 consists of 16 residues. The germline V gene encodes CDR1 SEHNR and CDR2 FQNEAQ (reference sequence). Deletions cut 4 bases from V and 4 bases from J, with 17 bases between. The CDR3 here is CASSWRGTGSGNTIYF. The CDR3 DNA is TGTGCCAGCAGCTGGCGGGGGACTGGATCCGGAAACACCATATATTTT.

About this clone: This specimen includes other DNA sequences encoding the same CDR3. This rearrangement joins TRBV5-1 to TRBJ1-5; D gene unclear. Trimming removed 0 bases from V and 6 bases from J, with 7 bases in between. This CDR3 has 13 amino acids. Germline V gene data show CDR1 as SGHRS and CDR2 as YFSETQ. CDR3 sequence (DNA): TGCGCCAGCAGCTTGGAGGGCCCTCAGCCCCAGCATTTT. It codes for CASSLEGPQPQHF.

V usage is TRBV6-5 and J usage is TRBJ1-1, with 7 bases aligning to TRBD1. The germline V gene has CDR1 MNHEY and CDR2 SVGAGI. This CDR3 is built from 14 residues. V was clipped by 7 bases and J by 4 bases; unmatched bases: 9. The CDR3 region is CASMERGLVTEAFF. The DNA of the CDR3 is TGTGCCAGCATGGAAAGGGGGCTGGTCACTGAAGCTTTCTTT.

The V and J genes are TRBV29-1 and TRBJ2-7; 7 bases match TRBD1. The length of the CDR3 is 14 residues. Trimming took 3 bases from V and 4 from J; bases not matched to a gene: 9. Per germline, CDR1 SQVTM and CDR2 ANQGSEA. The CDR3 bases are TGCAGCGTTGAGATAAGGGGGCGTTTATACGAGCAGTACTTC. It translates to CSVEIRGRLYEQYF.

The chain combines TRBV29-1 with TRBJ2-7; the D gene could be TRBD1 or TRBD2 (6 bases each). The ends were cut back, 6 bases at V and 6 bases at J, with 18 bases in the middle. The CDR3 loop spans 13 amino acids. CDR1 is SQVTM and CDR2 is ANQGSEA in the germline V gene. DNA of the CDR3: TGCAGCGTACAGGGACTGAGGCCGGGCGAGCAGTACTTC. Translation gives CSVQGLRPGEQYF.

The V gene is TRBV28, the J gene TRBJ2-7; TRBD2 might be the D (6 bases). V was trimmed by 6 bases and J by 4 bases, leaving 13 bases between them. Germline V gene sequence: CDR1 MDHEN, CDR2 SYDVKM. The CDR3 is made up of 13 amino acids. The CDR3 nucleotides are TGTGCCAGCAGACCAAATGCGGGATACGAGCAGTACTTC. Its protein is CASRPNAGYEQYF. The whole variable domain, remainder taken from reference TRBV28 and TRBJ2-7, is DVKVTQSSRYLVKRTGEKVFLECVQDMDHENMFWYRQDPGLGLRLIYFSYDVKMKEKGDIPEGYSVSREKKERFSLILESASTNQTSMYLCASRPNAGYEQYFGPGTRLTVT.

The rearrangement uses TRBV7-9 and TRBJ2-7; 7 bases are shared with TRBD1. CDR3 size: 14 residues. CDR1 and CDR2 from the germline V gene are SEHNR and FQNEAQ (reference sequence). The J segment lost 2 bases and the V segment lost 2 bases, leaving 3 bases of the junction unmatched. For the CDR3, the DNA is TGTGCCAGCAGCTTATCACAGGGGCCCTACGAGCAGTACTTC. This codes for CASSLSQGPYEQYF.

This rearrangement joins TRBV11-2 to TRBJ2-1, with 8 bases identical to TRBD2. Unmatched junction bases numbered 7, after V lost 1 base and J lost 8 bases. Germline V lookup: CDR1 SGHAT, CDR2 FQNNGV. This CDR3 contains 15 residues. The CDR3 here is CASSLVLAVTDEQFF. The CDR3 region has the DNA TGTGCCAGCAGCTTAGTACTAGCGGTGACAGATGAGCAGTTCTTC.

The chain has TRBV5-4 and TRBJ1-2, with TRBD1 matching over 9 bases. V trimming: 4 bases; J trimming: 4 bases; junction bases outside the gene matches: 5. The CDR3 spans 14 residues. From germline, CDR1 is SGHNT and CDR2 YYREEE (reference sequence). The CDR3 bases are TGTGCCAGCAGCCAACAGGGGGCCGGCTATGGCTACACCTTC. Translating gives CASSQQGAGYGYTF.